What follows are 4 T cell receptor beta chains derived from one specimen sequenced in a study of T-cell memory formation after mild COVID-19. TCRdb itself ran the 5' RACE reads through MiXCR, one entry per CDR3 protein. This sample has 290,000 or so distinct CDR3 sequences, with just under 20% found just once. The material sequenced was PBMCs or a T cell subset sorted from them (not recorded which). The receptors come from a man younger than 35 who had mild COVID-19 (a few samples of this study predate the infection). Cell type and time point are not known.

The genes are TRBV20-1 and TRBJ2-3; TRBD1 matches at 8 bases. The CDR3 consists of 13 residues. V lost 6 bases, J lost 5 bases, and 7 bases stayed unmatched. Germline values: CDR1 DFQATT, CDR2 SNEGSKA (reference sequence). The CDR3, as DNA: TGCAGTGCACGGTCAGGGGGCAAAGATACGCAGTATTTT. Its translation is CSARSGGKDTQYF.

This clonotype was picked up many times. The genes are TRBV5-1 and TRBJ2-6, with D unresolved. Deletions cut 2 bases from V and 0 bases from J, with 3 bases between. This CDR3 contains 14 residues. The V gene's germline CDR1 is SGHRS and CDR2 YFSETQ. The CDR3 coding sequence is TGCGCCAGCAGCTTCTTCTCTGGGGCCAACGTCCTGACTTTC. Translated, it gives CASSFFSGANVLTF.

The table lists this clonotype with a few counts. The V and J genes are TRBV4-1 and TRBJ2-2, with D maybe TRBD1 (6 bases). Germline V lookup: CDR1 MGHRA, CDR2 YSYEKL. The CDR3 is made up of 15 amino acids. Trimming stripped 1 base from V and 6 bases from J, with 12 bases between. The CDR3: CASSQGSGVAGELFF. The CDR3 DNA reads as TGCGCCAGCAGCCAAGGTTCAGGGGTCGCCGGGGAGCTGTTTTTT.

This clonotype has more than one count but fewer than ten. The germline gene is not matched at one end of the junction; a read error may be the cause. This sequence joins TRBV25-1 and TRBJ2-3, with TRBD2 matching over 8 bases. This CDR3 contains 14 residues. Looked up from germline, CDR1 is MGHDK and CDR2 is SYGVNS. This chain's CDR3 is CASCDGGAGDTQYF. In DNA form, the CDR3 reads TGTGCCAGCTGTGACGGGGGGGCAGGAGATACGCAGTATTTT. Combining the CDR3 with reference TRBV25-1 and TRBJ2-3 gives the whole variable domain EADIYQTPRYLVIGTGKKITLECSQTMGHDKMYWYQQDPGMELHLIHYSYGVNSTEKGDLSSESTVSRIRTEHFPLTLESARPSHTSQYLCASCDGGAGDTQYFGPGTRLTVL.